A selection of T cell receptor beta chains follows, all from one sample in a study of Graves' ophthalmopathy and Graves' hyperthyroidism. TCRdb reprocessed the multiplex PCR reads via MiXCR and lists one record per CDR3 protein. The sample has 600,000 to 950,000 distinct CDR3 sequences, 40% seen once. Material for sequencing was peripheral blood. The source is an adult man with Graves' ophthalmopathy. The CDR3 runs from the conserved cysteine through the conserved F or W.

V gene: TRBV11-2
J gene: TRBJ1-6
CDR3 protein: CASSSVRGGLGSPLHF

V gene: TRBV20-1
J gene: TRBJ2-7
CDR3 protein: CSAIPSYEQYF

V gene: TRBV29-1
J gene: TRBJ2-3
CDR3 protein: CSVPPGLTQYF

V gene: TRBV20-1
J gene: TRBJ2-5
CDR3 protein: CSAPPVRGVQETQYF

V gene: TRBV4-2
J gene: TRBJ1-1
CDR3 protein: CASSLMTGNTEAFF

V gene: TRBV29-1
J gene: TRBJ1-5
CDR3 protein: CSLGAGLQPQHF

V gene: TRBV10-1
J gene: TRBJ1-1
CDR3 protein: CASGKQNIEAFF

V gene: TRBV6-5
J gene: TRBJ2-7
CDR3 protein: CASREPGGSEQYF

V gene: TRBV20-1
J gene: TRBJ1-2
CDR3 protein: CSARSPTQGLITGGYTF

V gene: TRBV7-8
J gene: TRBJ2-2
CDR3 protein: CASSSSWGTWNTGELFF

V gene: TRBV5-5
J gene: TRBJ2-5
CDR3 protein: CASSLEVQYF

V gene: TRBV7-2
J gene: TRBJ2-5
CDR3 protein: CASSDNPNRGSTQYF

V gene: TRBV7-9
J gene: TRBJ2-5
CDR3 protein: CASSGQGIGETQYF

V gene: TRBV20-1
J gene: TRBJ1-2
CDR3 protein: CSARRPGQGVGGYTF

V gene: TRBV20-1
J gene: TRBJ1-1
CDR3 protein: CSARAGQSTEAFF

V gene: TRBV7-9
J gene: TRBJ2-7
CDR3 protein: CASSPPDRLQPRF

V gene: TRBV25-1
J gene: TRBJ1-4
CDR3 protein: CASSLAVPNEKLFF

V gene: TRBV24-1
J gene: TRBJ2-2
CDR3 protein: CATSDTTITGTGELFF

V gene: TRBV20-1
J gene: TRBJ2-7
CDR3 protein: CSARSGLADPYEQYF

V gene: TRBV25-1
J gene: TRBJ1-2
CDR3 protein: CASSYVRRDRTYGYTF

V gene: TRBV10-3
J gene: TRBJ1-1
CDR3 protein: CAISDSGGSTEAFF

V gene: TRBV10-2
J gene: TRBJ2-7
CDR3 protein: CASRGLADYEQYF

V gene: TRBV25-1
J gene: TRBJ2-5
CDR3 protein: CASSELERQETQYF

V gene: TRBV19
J gene: TRBJ2-5
CDR3 protein: CASSIYVETVPEYF

V gene: TRBV25-1
J gene: TRBJ2-1
CDR3 protein: CASSAAGTSYNEQFF

V gene: TRBV4-1
J gene: TRBJ2-5
CDR3 protein: CASSQEGRGLETQYF

V gene: TRBV19
J gene: TRBJ1-4
CDR3 protein: CASKESGSSNEKLFF

V gene: TRBV15
J gene: TRBJ1-5
CDR3 protein: CATSRVTGGNQPQHF

V gene: TRBV7-9
J gene: TRBJ2-2
CDR3 protein: CASSPWGLGTGELFF

V gene: TRBV10-3
J gene: TRBJ1-4
CDR3 protein: CAISGTGVRDEKLFF

V gene: TRBV7-9
J gene: TRBJ1-2
CDR3 protein: CASSQSGQNLHEYTF

V gene: TRBV5-1
J gene: TRBJ2-7
CDR3 protein: CASSANRQWENHEQYF

V gene: TRBV5-6
J gene: TRBJ2-5
CDR3 protein: CASSLAKFGVAFNQETQYF

V gene: TRBV19
J gene: TRBJ2-7
CDR3 protein: CASSPRFVLEYYEQYF

V gene: TRBV20-1
J gene: TRBJ1-6
CDR3 protein: CSASEGFSGSYNSPLHF

V gene: TRBV25-1
J gene: TRBJ2-5
CDR3 protein: CASSEFGGGRETQYF

V gene: TRBV20-1
J gene: TRBJ1-2
CDR3 protein: CSARDPGDRGYTF

V gene: TRBV6-1
J gene: TRBJ2-7
CDR3 protein: CASSHRARDSYEQYF

V gene: TRBV7-9
J gene: TRBJ2-7
CDR3 protein: CASSLGGVWQGSYEQYF

V gene: TRBV20-1
J gene: TRBJ1-6
CDR3 protein: CSASFDRGYSPLHF

V gene: TRBV29-1
J gene: TRBJ1-1
CDR3 protein: CRSQEGRNTEAFF

V gene: TRBV9
J gene: TRBJ1-2
CDR3 protein: CASSGGVGGARTYGYTF

V gene: TRBV2
J gene: TRBJ2-7
CDR3 protein: CASSYPGTYEQYF